These T cell receptor beta chains were read from a single sample in a study of T cells after yellow fever vaccination. MiXCR was run by TCRdb on the 5' RACE reads, yielding one entry per CDR3 protein. The data show 300,000 to 350,000 distinct CDR3 sequences, with around 8.1% seen just once and 15% to 20% held by the top ten. The material was PBMCs, obtained approximately 47 days after the first yellow fever vaccination. Source of these receptors: a man between 18 and 35 years old who received the YFV17D yellow fever vaccine. Both conserved end residues are part of each CDR3. The order of the fields is CDR3 protein, CDR3 DNA, D gene, J gene, V gene, clone size. The D gene is left open where the match is weak. Rows give clone size only sometimes, using once, few, many, or a class for an expanded clone.

cdr3_aa: CASSENEGNYGYTF
cdr3_nt: TGTGCCAGCAGTGAAAATGAAGGGAACTATGGCTACACCTTC
d_call: -
j_call: TRBJ1-2
v_call: TRBV7-2
clone_size: many

cdr3_aa: CASSLPRGLASTYNEQFF
cdr3_nt: TGTGCCAGCAGCTTACCCCGAGGGCTCGCTAGCACCTACAATGAGCAGTTCTTC
d_call: -
j_call: TRBJ2-1
v_call: TRBV11-2
clone_size: -

cdr3_aa: CASSFLEGRAFF
cdr3_nt: TGTGCCAGCAGTTTTTTGGAGGGACGAGCTTTCTTT
d_call: -
j_call: TRBJ1-1
v_call: TRBV12-3/TRBV12-4
clone_size: many

cdr3_aa: CASSLDTEQFF
cdr3_nt: TGTGCCAGCAGTTTAGATACTGAGCAGTTCTTC
d_call: -
j_call: TRBJ2-1
v_call: TRBV12-3/TRBV12-4
clone_size: -

cdr3_aa: CASSLQIFTDTQYF
cdr3_nt: TGTGCCAGCAGCTTACAGATATTCACAGATACGCAGTATTTT
d_call: -
j_call: TRBJ2-3
v_call: TRBV7-9
clone_size: -

cdr3_aa: CASSKQGAPTDTQYF
cdr3_nt: TGTGCCAGCAGCAAACAGGGGGCCCCCACAGATACGCAGTATTTT
d_call: TRBD1
j_call: TRBJ2-3
v_call: TRBV11-1
clone_size: few

cdr3_aa: CASTGQGFLDTEAFF
cdr3_nt: TGCGCCAGCACGGGACAGGGTTTTCTAGACACTGAAGCTTTCTTT
d_call: TRBD1
j_call: TRBJ1-1
v_call: TRBV5-1
clone_size: few

cdr3_aa: CASSPPTGATGELFF
cdr3_nt: TGTGCCAGCAGCCCCCCGACGGGGGCCACCGGGGAGCTGTTTTTT
d_call: -
j_call: TRBJ2-2
v_call: TRBV3-1
clone_size: few

cdr3_aa: CASSPGQVRGPQHF
cdr3_nt: TGTGCCAGCTCACCCGGACAGGTGAGGGGGCCCCAGCATTTT
d_call: TRBD1
j_call: TRBJ1-5
v_call: TRBV18
clone_size: few

cdr3_aa: CASSLLLNNEQFF
cdr3_nt: TGTGCCAGCAGCCTCCTCCTCAACAATGAGCAGTTCTTC
d_call: -
j_call: TRBJ2-1
v_call: TRBV6-1
clone_size: few

cdr3_aa: CAMQTDTQYF
cdr3_nt: TGCGCCATGCAGACAGATACGCAGTATTTT
d_call: -
j_call: TRBJ2-3
v_call: TRBV4-3
clone_size: few

cdr3_aa: CASSGEGDTQYF
cdr3_nt: TGCGCCAGCTCAGGGGAAGGAGATACGCAGTATTTT
d_call: -
j_call: TRBJ2-3
v_call: TRBV5-1
clone_size: -

cdr3_aa: CASSSGQGLSEAFF
cdr3_nt: TGCGCCAGCAGCTCCGGACAGGGACTTTCCGAAGCTTTCTTT
d_call: TRBD1
j_call: TRBJ1-1
v_call: TRBV5-1
clone_size: many

cdr3_aa: CSARPPNTGELFF
cdr3_nt: TGCAGTGCGAGGCCACCCAACACCGGGGAGCTGTTTTTT
d_call: -
j_call: TRBJ2-2
v_call: TRBV20-1
clone_size: few

cdr3_aa: CASSAHSASTDTQYF
cdr3_nt: TGTGCCAGCAGTGCTCACTCCGCGAGCACAGATACGCAGTATTTT
d_call: -
j_call: TRBJ2-3
v_call: TRBV6-4
clone_size: -

cdr3_aa: CASSLIGDRYSPLHF
cdr3_nt: TGTGCCAGCAGCTTAATCGGGGACAGATATTCACCCCTCCACTTT
d_call: TRBD1
j_call: TRBJ1-6
v_call: TRBV7-2
clone_size: few

cdr3_aa: CASSRTGTGYTF
cdr3_nt: TGTGCCAGCAGCCGGACAGGGACTGGCTACACCTTC
d_call: TRBD1
j_call: TRBJ1-2
v_call: TRBV7-9
clone_size: -

cdr3_aa: CASSVSGSYGYTF
cdr3_nt: TGTGCCAGCAGCGTCAGCGGTAGCTATGGCTACACCTTC
d_call: -
j_call: TRBJ1-2
v_call: TRBV7-2
clone_size: few

cdr3_aa: CASSTRRLLPRGNSYNEQFF
cdr3_nt: TGTGCCAGCAGCACCAGACGGTTACTACCCAGGGGAAACTCCTACAATGAGCAGTTCTTC
d_call: -
j_call: TRBJ2-1
v_call: TRBV7-3
clone_size: many

cdr3_aa: CASSRWLQTEAFF
cdr3_nt: TGCGCCAGCAGTAGGTGGCTACAGACTGAAGCTTTCTTT
d_call: -
j_call: TRBJ1-1
v_call: TRBV5-1
clone_size: -

cdr3_aa: CASSQGGVGLDEQFF
cdr3_nt: TGCGCCAGCAGCCAAGGGGGGGTGGGCCTTGATGAGCAGTTCTTC
d_call: -
j_call: TRBJ2-1
v_call: TRBV4-3
clone_size: -

cdr3_aa: CASSFLAGSSYNEQFF
cdr3_nt: TGTGCCAGCAGCTTCCTAGCGGGGAGCTCCTACAATGAGCAGTTCTTC
d_call: TRBD2
j_call: TRBJ2-1
v_call: TRBV7-2
clone_size: few

cdr3_aa: CAWSAGYEQYF
cdr3_nt: TGTGCCTGGAGTGCCGGCTACGAGCAGTACTTC
d_call: -
j_call: TRBJ2-7
v_call: TRBV30
clone_size: few

cdr3_aa: CASSQDPGQGWFEQFF
cdr3_nt: TGCGCCAGCAGCCAAGATCCAGGACAGGGGTGGTTTGAGCAGTTCTTC
d_call: TRBD1
j_call: TRBJ2-1
v_call: TRBV4-3
clone_size: many

cdr3_aa: CASSYRVVTEAFF
cdr3_nt: TGTGCCAGCAGTTACAGGGTAGTGACTGAAGCTTTCTTT
d_call: -
j_call: TRBJ1-1
v_call: TRBV12-3/TRBV12-4
clone_size: few

cdr3_aa: CASTLGGQLSGYTF
cdr3_nt: TGTGCCAGCACCCTCGGCGGGCAGCTATCTGGCTACACCTTC
d_call: -
j_call: TRBJ1-2
v_call: TRBV12-3/TRBV12-4
clone_size: few

cdr3_aa: CASRSTSGGARDTQYF
cdr3_nt: TGCGCCAGCAGGTCGACTAGCGGGGGGGCCAGAGATACGCAGTATTTT
d_call: TRBD2
j_call: TRBJ2-3
v_call: TRBV4-1
clone_size: -

cdr3_aa: CSVPTATGELFF
cdr3_nt: TGCAGCGTCCCAACCGCCACCGGGGAGCTGTTTTTT
d_call: -
j_call: TRBJ2-2
v_call: TRBV29-1
clone_size: -

cdr3_aa: CASSREGGALNEQFF
cdr3_nt: TGTGCCAGCAGCCGGGAAGGGGGGGCCCTGAATGAGCAGTTCTTC
d_call: -
j_call: TRBJ2-1
v_call: TRBV7-9
clone_size: many

cdr3_aa: CASSLRQEGAFF
cdr3_nt: TGTGCCAGCAGCTTAAGACAGGAAGGAGCTTTCTTT
d_call: -
j_call: TRBJ1-1
v_call: TRBV7-2
clone_size: -

cdr3_aa: CASSRAGDGEKLFF
cdr3_nt: TGTGCCAGCAGCCGGGCAGGGGACGGTGAAAAACTGTTTTTT
d_call: -
j_call: TRBJ1-4
v_call: TRBV7-8
clone_size: -

cdr3_aa: CASSSVGQGDEAFF
cdr3_nt: TGTGCCAGCAGCTCTGTGGGACAGGGGGATGAAGCTTTCTTT
d_call: TRBD1
j_call: TRBJ1-1
v_call: TRBV5-6
clone_size: few

cdr3_aa: CASSGYRLGSPLHF
cdr3_nt: TGTGCCAGCAGTGGGTACCGTCTAGGGTCACCCCTCCACTTT
d_call: -
j_call: TRBJ1-6
v_call: TRBV6-2/TRBV6-3
clone_size: few

cdr3_aa: CASSRETGANVLTF
cdr3_nt: TGTGCCAGCAGCCGGGAGACTGGGGCCAACGTCCTGACTTTC
d_call: -
j_call: TRBJ2-6
v_call: TRBV3-1
clone_size: few

cdr3_aa: CASSQGPTYNEQFF
cdr3_nt: TGCGCCAGCAGCCAGGGTCCCACCTACAATGAGCAGTTCTTC
d_call: -
j_call: TRBJ2-1
v_call: TRBV4-3
clone_size: -

cdr3_aa: CASSLGGPKNIQYF
cdr3_nt: TGTGCCAGCAGTTTAGGGGGGCCCAAAAACATTCAGTACTTC
d_call: -
j_call: TRBJ2-4
v_call: TRBV27
clone_size: many

cdr3_aa: CASTPFLGISGELFF
cdr3_nt: TGTGCCAGCACCCCTTTTCTAGGCATCTCCGGGGAGCTGTTTTTT
d_call: -
j_call: TRBJ2-2
v_call: TRBV28
clone_size: many

cdr3_aa: CASSPGEHQPQHF
cdr3_nt: TGTGCCAGCTCACCAGGGGAGCATCAGCCCCAGCATTTT
d_call: -
j_call: TRBJ1-5
v_call: TRBV18
clone_size: -

cdr3_aa: CASSYGTLQETQYF
cdr3_nt: TGTGCCAGCAGCTATGGGACACTACAAGAGACCCAGTACTTC
d_call: -
j_call: TRBJ2-5
v_call: TRBV7-9
clone_size: few

cdr3_aa: CASTRAGGYTNYGYTF
cdr3_nt: TGTGCCAGCACGAGGGCGGGGGGGTATACTAACTATGGCTACACCTTC
d_call: -
j_call: TRBJ1-2
v_call: TRBV28
clone_size: -

cdr3_aa: CASSPVPRTANYGYTF
cdr3_nt: TGTGCCAGCAGCCCAGTGCCCCGGACAGCTAACTATGGCTACACCTTC
d_call: -
j_call: TRBJ1-2
v_call: TRBV7-9
clone_size: -

cdr3_aa: CATHQTAGELFF
cdr3_nt: TGTGCCACCCATCAGACGGCCGGGGAGCTGTTTTTT
d_call: -
j_call: TRBJ2-2
v_call: TRBV6-5
clone_size: few

cdr3_aa: CASSPNSRTGELFF
cdr3_nt: TGTGCCAGCAGTCCGAACTCCCGGACCGGGGAGCTGTTTTTT
d_call: -
j_call: TRBJ2-2
v_call: TRBV28
clone_size: few

cdr3_aa: CASGLGQVYGYTF
cdr3_nt: TGTGCTAGTGGACTTGGACAGGTCTATGGCTACACCTTC
d_call: TRBD1
j_call: TRBJ1-2
v_call: TRBV12-5
clone_size: -